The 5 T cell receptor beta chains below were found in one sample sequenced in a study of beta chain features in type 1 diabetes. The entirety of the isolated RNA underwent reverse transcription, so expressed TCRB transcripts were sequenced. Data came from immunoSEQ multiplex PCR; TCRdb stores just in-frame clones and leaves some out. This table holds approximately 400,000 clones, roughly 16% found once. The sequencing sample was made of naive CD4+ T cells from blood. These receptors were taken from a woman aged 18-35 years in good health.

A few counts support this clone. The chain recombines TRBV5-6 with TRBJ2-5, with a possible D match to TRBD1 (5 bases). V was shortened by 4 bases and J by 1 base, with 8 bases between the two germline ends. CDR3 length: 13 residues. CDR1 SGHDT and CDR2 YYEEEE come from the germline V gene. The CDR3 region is CASSRDSQETQYF. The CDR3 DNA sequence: TGTGCCAGCAGCCGTGACAGCCAAGAGACCCAGTACTTC.

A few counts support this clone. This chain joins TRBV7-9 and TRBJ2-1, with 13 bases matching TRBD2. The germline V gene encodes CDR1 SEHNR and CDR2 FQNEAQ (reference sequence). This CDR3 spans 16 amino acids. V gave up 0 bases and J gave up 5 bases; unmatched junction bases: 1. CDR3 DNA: TGTGCCAGCAGCTTAGCACTAGCGGGAGGGAACAATGAGCAGTTCTTC. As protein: CASSLALAGGNNEQFF.

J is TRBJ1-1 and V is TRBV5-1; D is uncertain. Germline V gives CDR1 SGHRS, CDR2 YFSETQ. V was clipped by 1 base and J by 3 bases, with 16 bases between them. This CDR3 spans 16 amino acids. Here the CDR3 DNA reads TGCGCCAGCAGCTTGCTCGGCGGTAAAGTGGACACTGAAGCTTTCTTT. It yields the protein CASSLLGGKVDTEAFF.

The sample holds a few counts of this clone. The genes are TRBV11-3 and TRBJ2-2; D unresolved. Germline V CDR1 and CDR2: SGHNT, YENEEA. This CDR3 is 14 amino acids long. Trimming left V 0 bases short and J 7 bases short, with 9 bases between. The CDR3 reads CASSLEVAGGELFF. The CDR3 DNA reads TGTGCCAGCAGCTTAGAGGTAGCTGGCGGGGAGCTGTTTTTT.

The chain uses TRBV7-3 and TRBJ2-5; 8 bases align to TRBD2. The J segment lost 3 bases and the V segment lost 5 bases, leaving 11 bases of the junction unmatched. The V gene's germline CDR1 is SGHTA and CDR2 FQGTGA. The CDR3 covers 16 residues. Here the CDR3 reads CASSRGPTSAEETQYF. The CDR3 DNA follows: TGTGCCAGCAGCCGAGGGCCGACTAGCGCCGAAGAGACCCAGTACTTC.